This paragraph covers one T cell receptor (beta chain) sequence. Its antigen is not identified. The data derive from a study of OX40 agonist ivuxolimab in advanced cancers. Study observations and caveats: Blood T cells, both CD4+ and CD8+, expanded clonally by week 6 at 0.1 to 3.0 mg/kg.

The repertoire was sequenced with immunoSEQ multiplex PCR; TCRdb's copy has only in-frame clones and lacks some. The table records approximately 82,000 clones, about 90% of them present only once. V lost 1 base to trimming and J lost 7 bases; unmatched junction nucleotides: 6. Germline V gene sequence: CDR1 GTSNPN, CDR2 SVGIG (reference sequence). The CDR3 covers 13 residues. Sequencing used CD4+ or CD8+ T cells sorted from blood, obtained in a trial of the OX40 agonist ivuxolimab. The chain couples TRBV30 to TRBJ1-2; 7 positions match TRBD1. This sequence was found in an adult with an advanced solid tumor such as melanoma, head and neck, liver or kidney cancer. In nucleotides, the CDR3 is TGTGCCTGGAGTGAGACAGGGACCGGTGGCTACACCTTC. Its protein product is CAWSETGTGGYTF.